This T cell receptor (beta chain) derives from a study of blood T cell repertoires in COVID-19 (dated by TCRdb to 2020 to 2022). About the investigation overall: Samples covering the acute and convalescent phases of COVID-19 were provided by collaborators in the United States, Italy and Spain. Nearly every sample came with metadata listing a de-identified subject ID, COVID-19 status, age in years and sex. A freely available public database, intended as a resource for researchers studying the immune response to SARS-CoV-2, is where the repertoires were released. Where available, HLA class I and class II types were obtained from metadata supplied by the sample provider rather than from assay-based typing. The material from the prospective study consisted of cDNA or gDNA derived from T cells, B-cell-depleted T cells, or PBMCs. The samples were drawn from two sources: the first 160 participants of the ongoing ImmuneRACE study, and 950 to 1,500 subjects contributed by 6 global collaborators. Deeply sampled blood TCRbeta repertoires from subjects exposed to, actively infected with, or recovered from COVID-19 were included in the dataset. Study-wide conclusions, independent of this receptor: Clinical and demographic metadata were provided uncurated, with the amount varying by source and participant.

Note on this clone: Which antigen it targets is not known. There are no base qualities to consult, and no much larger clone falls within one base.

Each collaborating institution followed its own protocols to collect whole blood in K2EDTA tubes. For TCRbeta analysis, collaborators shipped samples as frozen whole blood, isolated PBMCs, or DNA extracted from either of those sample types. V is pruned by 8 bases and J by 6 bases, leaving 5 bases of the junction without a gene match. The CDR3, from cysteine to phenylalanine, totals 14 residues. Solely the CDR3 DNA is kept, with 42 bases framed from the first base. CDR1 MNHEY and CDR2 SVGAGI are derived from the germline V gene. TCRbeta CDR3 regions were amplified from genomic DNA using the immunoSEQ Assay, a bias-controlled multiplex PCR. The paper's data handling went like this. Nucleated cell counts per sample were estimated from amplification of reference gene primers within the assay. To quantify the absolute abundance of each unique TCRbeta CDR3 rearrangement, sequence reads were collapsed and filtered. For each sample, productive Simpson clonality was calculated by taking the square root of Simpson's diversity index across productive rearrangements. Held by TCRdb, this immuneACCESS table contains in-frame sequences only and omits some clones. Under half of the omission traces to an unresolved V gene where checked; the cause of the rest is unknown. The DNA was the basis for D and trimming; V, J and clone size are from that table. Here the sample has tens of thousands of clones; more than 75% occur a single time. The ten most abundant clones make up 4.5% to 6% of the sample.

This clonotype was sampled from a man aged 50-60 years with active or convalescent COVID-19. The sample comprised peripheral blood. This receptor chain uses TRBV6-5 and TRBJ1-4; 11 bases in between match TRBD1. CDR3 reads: CASFRDRGDEKLFF. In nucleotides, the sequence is TGTGCCAGCTTCCGGGACAGGGGGGATGAAAAACTGTTTTTT.